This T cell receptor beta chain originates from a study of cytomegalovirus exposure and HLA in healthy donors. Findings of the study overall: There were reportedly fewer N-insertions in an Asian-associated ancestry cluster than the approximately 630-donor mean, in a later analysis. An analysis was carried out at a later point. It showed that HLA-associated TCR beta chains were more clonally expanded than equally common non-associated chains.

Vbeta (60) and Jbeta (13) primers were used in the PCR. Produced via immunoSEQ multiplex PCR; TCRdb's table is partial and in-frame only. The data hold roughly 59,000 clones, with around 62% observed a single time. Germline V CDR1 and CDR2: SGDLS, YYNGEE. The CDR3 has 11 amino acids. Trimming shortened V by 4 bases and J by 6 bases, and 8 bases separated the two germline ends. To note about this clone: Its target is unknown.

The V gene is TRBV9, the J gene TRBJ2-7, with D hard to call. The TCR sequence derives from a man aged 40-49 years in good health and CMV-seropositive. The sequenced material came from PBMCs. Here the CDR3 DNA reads TGTGCCAGCAGCTCGGGTACCGAGCAGTACTTC. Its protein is CASSSGTEQYF.